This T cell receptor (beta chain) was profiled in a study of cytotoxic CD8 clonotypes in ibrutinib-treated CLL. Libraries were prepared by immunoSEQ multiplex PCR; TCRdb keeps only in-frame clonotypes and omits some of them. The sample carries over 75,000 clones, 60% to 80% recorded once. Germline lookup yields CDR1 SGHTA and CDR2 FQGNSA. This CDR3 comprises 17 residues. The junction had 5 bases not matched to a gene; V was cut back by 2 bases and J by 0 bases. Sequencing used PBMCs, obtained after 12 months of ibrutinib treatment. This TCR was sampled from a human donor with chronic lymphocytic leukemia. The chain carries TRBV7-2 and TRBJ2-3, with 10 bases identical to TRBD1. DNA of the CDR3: TGTGCCAGCAGCTTAACCGGGACAGGGGCTAGCACAGATACGCAGTATTTT. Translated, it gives CASSLTGTGASTDTQYF.